The sequence of this T cell receptor (beta chain) was determined in a study of T cell changes during pregnancy in multiple sclerosis. Profiling relied on immunoSEQ multiplex PCR, and the TCRdb table lists in-frame clones only, not all of them. The sample has 25,000 to 35,000 clones; 92% are singletons. The V segment lost 6 bases and the J segment 4 bases; nucleotides outside the gene matches: 9. Germline V gene sequence: CDR1 MDHEN, CDR2 SYDVKM. The CDR3 sequence is 15 residues long. This receptor was identified in a female donor in good health, enrolled as a control in a pregnancy study. This sample comprised peripheral blood, obtained in the first trimester of pregnancy. The chain employs TRBV28 and TRBJ2-7; the match to TRBD2 covers 10 bases. The CDR3: CASRPPGLALYEQYF. CDR3 DNA sequence: TGTGCCAGCAGGCCTCCGGGACTAGCGCTGTACGAGCAGTACTTC.